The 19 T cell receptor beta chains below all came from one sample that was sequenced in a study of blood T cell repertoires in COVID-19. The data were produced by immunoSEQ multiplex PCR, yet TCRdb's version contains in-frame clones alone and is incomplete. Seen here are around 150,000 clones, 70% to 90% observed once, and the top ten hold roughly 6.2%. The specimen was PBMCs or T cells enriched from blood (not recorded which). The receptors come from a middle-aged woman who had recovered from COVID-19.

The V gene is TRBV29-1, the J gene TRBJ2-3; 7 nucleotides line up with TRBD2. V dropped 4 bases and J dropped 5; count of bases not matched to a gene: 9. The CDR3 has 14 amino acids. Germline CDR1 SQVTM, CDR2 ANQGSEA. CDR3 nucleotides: TGCAGCGTTGTGAGCGGGGTAGGGGTAGATACGCAGTATTTT. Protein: CSVVSGVGVDTQYF.

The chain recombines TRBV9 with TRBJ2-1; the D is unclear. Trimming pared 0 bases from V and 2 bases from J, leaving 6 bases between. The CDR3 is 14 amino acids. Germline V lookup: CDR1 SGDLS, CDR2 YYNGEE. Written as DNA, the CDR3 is TGTGCCAGCAGCGTAGGTATCGCCTACAATGAGCAGTTCTTC. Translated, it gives CASSVGIAYNEQFF.

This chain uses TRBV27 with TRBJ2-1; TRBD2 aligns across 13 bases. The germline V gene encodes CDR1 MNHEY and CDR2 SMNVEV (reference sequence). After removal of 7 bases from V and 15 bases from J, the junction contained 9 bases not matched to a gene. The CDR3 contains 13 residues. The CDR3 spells CASTQGLAGVVFF. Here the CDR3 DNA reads TGTGCCAGCACCCAAGGACTAGCGGGAGTCGTGTTCTTC.

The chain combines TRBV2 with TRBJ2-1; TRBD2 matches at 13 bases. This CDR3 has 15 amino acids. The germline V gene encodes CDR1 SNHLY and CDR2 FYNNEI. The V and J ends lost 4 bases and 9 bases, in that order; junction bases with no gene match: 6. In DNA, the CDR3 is TGTGCCAGCAGTGGTACTAGCGGGGGGGCCGGTGAGCAGTTCTTC. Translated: CASSGTSGGAGEQFF.

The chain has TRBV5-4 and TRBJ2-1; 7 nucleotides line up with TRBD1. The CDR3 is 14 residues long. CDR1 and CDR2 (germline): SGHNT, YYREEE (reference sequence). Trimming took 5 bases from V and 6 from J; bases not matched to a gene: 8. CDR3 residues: CASRLPGQFNEQFF. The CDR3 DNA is TGTGCCAGCAGATTGCCGGGACAGTTCAATGAGCAGTTCTTC. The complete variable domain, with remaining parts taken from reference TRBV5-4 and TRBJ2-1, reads ETGVTQSPTHLIKTRGQQVTLRCSSQSGHNTVSWYQQALGQGPQFIFQYYREEENGRGNFPPRFSGLQFPNYSSELNVNALELDDSALYLCASRLPGQFNEQFFGPGTRLTVL.

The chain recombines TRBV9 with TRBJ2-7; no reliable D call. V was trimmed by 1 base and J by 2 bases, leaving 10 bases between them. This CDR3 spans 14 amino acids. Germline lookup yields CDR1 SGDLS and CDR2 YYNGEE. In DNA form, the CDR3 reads TGTGCCAGCAGCGTAATGGCAGATACCTACGAGCAGTACTTC. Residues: CASSVMADTYEQYF.

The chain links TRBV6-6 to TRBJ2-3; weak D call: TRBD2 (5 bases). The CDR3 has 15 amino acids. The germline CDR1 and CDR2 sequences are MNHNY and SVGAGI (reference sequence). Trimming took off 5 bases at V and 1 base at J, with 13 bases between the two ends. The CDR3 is CASSPWTEGTDTQYF. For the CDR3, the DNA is TGTGCCAGCAGTCCCTGGACTGAGGGCACAGATACGCAGTATTTT.

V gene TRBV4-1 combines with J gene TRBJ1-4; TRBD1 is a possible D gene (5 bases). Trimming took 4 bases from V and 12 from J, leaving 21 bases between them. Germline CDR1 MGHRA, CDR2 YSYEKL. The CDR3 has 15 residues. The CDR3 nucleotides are TGCGCCAGCAGCCCTATCCGGTCGGGGGATGGGGAACTGTTTTTT. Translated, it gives CASSPIRSGDGELFF.

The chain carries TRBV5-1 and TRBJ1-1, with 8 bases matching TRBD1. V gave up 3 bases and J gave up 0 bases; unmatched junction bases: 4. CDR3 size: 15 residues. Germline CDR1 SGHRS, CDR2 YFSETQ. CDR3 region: CASSSRQGLNTEAFF. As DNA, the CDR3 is TGCGCCAGCAGCTCCCGACAGGGGCTGAACACTGAAGCTTTCTTT.

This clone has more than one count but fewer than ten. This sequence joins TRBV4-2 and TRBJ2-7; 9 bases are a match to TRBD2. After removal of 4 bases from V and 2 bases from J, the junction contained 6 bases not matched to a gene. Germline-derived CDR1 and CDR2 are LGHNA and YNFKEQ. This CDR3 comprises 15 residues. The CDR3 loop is CASSLRSGGTYEQYF. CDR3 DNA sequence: TGTGCCAGCAGCCTCCGGAGCGGGGGGACCTACGAGCAGTACTTC.

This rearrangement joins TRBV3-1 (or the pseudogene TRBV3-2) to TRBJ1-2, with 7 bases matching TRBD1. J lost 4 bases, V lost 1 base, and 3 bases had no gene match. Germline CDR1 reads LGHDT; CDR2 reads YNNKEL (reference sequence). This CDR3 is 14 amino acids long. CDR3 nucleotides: TGTGCCAGCAGCCAAGGACAGGGAAGCTATGGCTACACCTTC. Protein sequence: CASSQGQGSYGYTF.

The CDR3 here is CASSKGQAHEKLFF. DNA for the CDR3: TGTGCCAGTAGTAAGGGACAGGCTCATGAAAAACTGTTTTTT. The chain joins TRBV19 to TRBJ1-4; 8 nucleotides line up with TRBD1. J gave up 6 bases and V 4 bases, and 4 bases lay outside the gene matches. The CDR3 is 14 amino acids. The germline CDR1 and CDR2 sequences are LNHDA and SQIVND (reference sequence).

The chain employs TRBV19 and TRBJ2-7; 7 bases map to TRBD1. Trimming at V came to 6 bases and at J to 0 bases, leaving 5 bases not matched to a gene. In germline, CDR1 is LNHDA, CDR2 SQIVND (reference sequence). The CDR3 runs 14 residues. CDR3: CASRTTGDSYEQYF. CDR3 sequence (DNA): TGTGCCAGTAGAACCACAGGGGACTCCTACGAGCAGTACTTC.

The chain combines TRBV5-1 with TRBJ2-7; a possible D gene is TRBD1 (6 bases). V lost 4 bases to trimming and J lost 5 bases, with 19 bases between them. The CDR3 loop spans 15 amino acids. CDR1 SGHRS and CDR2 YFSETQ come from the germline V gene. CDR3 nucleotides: TGCGCCAGCAGCCTCGACGACAGGAGGACGGACGAGCAGTACTTC. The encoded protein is CASSLDDRRTDEQYF.

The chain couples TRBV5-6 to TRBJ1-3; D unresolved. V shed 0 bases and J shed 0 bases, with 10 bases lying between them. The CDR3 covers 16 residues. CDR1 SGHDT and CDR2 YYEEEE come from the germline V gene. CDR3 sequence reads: CASSLGPASSGNTIYF. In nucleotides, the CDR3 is TGTGCCAGCAGCTTGGGTCCCGCTAGCTCTGGAAACACCATATATTTT.

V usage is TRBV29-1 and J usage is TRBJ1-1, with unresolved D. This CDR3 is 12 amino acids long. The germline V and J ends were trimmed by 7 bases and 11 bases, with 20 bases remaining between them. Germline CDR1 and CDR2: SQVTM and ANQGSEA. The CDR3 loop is CSASFREGAAFF. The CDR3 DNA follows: TGCAGCGCCTCATTTCGCGAGGGTGCGGCTTTCTTT.

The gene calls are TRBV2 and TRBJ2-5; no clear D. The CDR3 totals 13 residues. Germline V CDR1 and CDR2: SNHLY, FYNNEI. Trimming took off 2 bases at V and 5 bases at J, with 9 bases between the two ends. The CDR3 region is CASSETARETQYF. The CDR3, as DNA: TGTGCCAGCAGTGAAACTGCCAGGGAGACCCAGTACTTC.

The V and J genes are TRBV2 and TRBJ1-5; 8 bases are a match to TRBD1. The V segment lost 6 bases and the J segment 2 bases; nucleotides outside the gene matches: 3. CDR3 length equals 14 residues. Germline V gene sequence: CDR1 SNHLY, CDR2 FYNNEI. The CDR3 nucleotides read TGTGCCAGCAGCGCGACAGGGGGCAATCAGCCCCAGCATTTT. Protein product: CASSATGGNQPQHF.

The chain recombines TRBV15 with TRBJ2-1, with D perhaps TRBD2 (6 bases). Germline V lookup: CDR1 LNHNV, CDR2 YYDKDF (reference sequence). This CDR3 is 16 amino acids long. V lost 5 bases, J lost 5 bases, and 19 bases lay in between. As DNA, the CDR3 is TGTGCCACCAGCGGTCGCAGGGACGGAGGGAACAATGAGCAGTTCTTC. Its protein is CATSGRRDGGNNEQFF.